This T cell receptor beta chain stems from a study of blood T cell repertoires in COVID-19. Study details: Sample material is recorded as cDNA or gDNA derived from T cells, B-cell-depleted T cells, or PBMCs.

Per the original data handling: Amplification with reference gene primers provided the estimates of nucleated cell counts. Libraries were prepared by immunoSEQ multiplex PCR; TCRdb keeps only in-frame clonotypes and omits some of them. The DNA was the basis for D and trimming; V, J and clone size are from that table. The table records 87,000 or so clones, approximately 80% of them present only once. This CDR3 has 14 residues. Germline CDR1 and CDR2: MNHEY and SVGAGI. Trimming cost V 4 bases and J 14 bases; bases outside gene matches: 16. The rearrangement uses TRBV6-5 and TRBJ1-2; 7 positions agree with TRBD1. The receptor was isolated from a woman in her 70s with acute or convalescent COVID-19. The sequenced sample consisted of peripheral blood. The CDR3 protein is CASSSPGTDFKCTF. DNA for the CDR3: TGTGCCAGCAGTTCCCCCGGGACAGACTTTAAGTGTACCTTC.